This T cell receptor beta chain came from a study of blood T cell repertoires in COVID-19. In the study overall: The origin of the acute and convalescent COVID-19 samples was the United States, Italy and Spain. Sample material is recorded as cDNA or gDNA derived from T cells, B-cell-depleted T cells, or PBMCs.

Methods used by the authors: Estimates of nucleated cell counts were drawn from the amplification of reference gene primers. TCRdb keeps only in-frame clones here, not all; method: immunoSEQ multiplex PCR. That table is the source of V, J and clone size, and D and trimming were worked out from the DNA. The sample carries tens of thousands of clones, 85% to 90% recorded once. Germline CDR1 LGHNT, CDR2 FRNRAP. The CDR3 spans 16 residues. Germline trimming cut 1 base from V and 7 bases from J; bases unmatched to any gene: 6. V and J are TRBV12-5 and TRBJ2-1; 11 bases are a match to TRBD2. This TCR derives from a woman of 80 years or more with acute or convalescent COVID-19. The sequencing sample was made of peripheral blood. The CDR3 protein is CASGLGPGLAVNEQFF. The DNA for the CDR3 is TGTGCTAGTGGTTTGGGGCCGGGACTAGCGGTAAATGAGCAGTTCTTC.